Detailed here is one TCR beta chain. Original data processing: Researchers report that nucleated cell counts were estimated from reference gene primer amplification. Sequencing was performed with immunoSEQ multiplex PCR; in TCRdb, only in-frame clones are kept and a portion is missing. Clonal size and the V and J genes are those of that table, whereas D and trimming came from the DNA. This sample has 200,000 to 250,000 clones, with 70% to 90% found just once. In germline, CDR1 is MNHNY, CDR2 SVGAGI (reference sequence). J gave up 7 bases and V 2 bases, and 4 bases lay outside the gene matches. The CDR3 contains 15 residues. The data originate from a study of blood T cell repertoires in COVID-19. Study details: From the United States, Italy and Spain came samples of acute and convalescent COVID-19. T cells, B-cell-depleted T cells, or PBMCs supplied cDNA or gDNA.

This receptor was identified in a woman in her 50s with acute or convalescent COVID-19. The sequencing sample was made of peripheral blood. This chain joins TRBV6-6 and TRBJ1-6, with 8 bases fitting TRBD1. The CDR3 sequence: CASSYQGARNSPLHF. The CDR3 DNA reads as TGTGCCAGCAGTTACCAGGGGGCGCGGAATTCACCCCTCCACTTT.